A single sample is the source of the 14 T cell receptor beta chains below, sequenced in a study of shared clonotypes between healthy human individuals. Profiled with immunoSEQ multiplex PCR; TCRdb holds only in-frame clones, not every one. The top ten hold 0.37% of the sample, which has about 2.3 million clones, 85% to 95% seen once. Material: naive CD4+ T cells from PBMCs. Specified subset: CD45RA+ positively selected. These receptors came from a young man in good health. Some clones in this sample may be carry-over from other donors' samples.

This clone has only one observation. The genes are TRBV28 and TRBJ2-7; the match to TRBD1 covers 8 bases. Trimming removed 5 bases from V and 2 bases from J; junction bases left unmatched: 8. Germline CDR1 and CDR2: MDHEN and SYDVKM. The CDR3 sequence is 15 residues long. This CDR3 is CASSTPGQATYEQYF. CDR3 nucleotide sequence: TGTGCCAGCAGTACTCCGGGACAGGCTACCTACGAGCAGTACTTC.

The chain is built from TRBV2 and TRBJ2-7; D is ambiguous. Trimming stripped 5 bases from V and 2 bases from J, with 7 bases between. Germline V CDR1 and CDR2: SNHLY, FYNNEI. The CDR3 has 12 amino acids. Here the CDR3 reads CASSRTTYEQYF. The CDR3 DNA sequence: TGTGCCAGCAGTCGAACAACCTACGAGCAGTACTTC. The entire variable domain, with the rest obtained from reference TRBV2 and TRBJ2-7, is as follows: EPEVTQTPSHQVTQMGQEVILRCVPISNHLYFYWYRQILGQKVEFLVSFYNNEISEKSEIFDDQFSVERPDGSNFTLKIRSTKLEDSAMYFCASSRTTYEQYFGPGTRLTVT.

The gene calls are TRBV7-2 and TRBJ2-5, with TRBD2 identical over 7 bases. Trimming at V came to 1 base and at J to 5 bases, leaving 7 bases not matched to a gene. The CDR3 has 15 amino acids. From germline, CDR1 is SGHTA and CDR2 FQGNSA. CDR3 amino acids: CASSLVEGGSETQYF. The CDR3 bases are TGTGCCAGCAGCTTAGTTGAGGGAGGGTCGGAGACCCAGTACTTC.

The DNA of the CDR3 is TGCGCCAGCAGCGGAGGGTCGTTGGGGGGAGAGACCCAGTACTTC. This gives the protein CASSGGSLGGETQYF. This chain joins TRBV5-1 and TRBJ2-5, with D perhaps matching TRBD2 (6 bases). The CDR3 runs to 15 residues. Trimming took off 4 bases at V and 4 bases at J, with 17 bases between the two ends. The germline gives CDR1 SGHRS, CDR2 YFSETQ.

The genes are TRBV19 and TRBJ2-3, with D unresolved. Trimming pared 4 bases from V and 6 bases from J, leaving 11 bases between. The V gene's germline CDR1 is LNHDA and CDR2 SQIVND (reference sequence). CDR3 length: 13 residues. The CDR3 loop reads CASSRTAADTQYF. In DNA, the CDR3 is TGTGCCAGTAGTAGGACGGCAGCTGATACGCAGTATTTT.

The chain is built from TRBV6-1 and TRBJ1-1, with unresolved D. The length of the CDR3 is 14 residues. The V end lost 3 bases, the J end lost 9 bases, and 17 bases lay between the germline ends. CDR1 is MNHNS, CDR2 SASEGT, per germline. The CDR3 DNA is TGTGCCAGCAGTGAGGGCAGTACGAACGACCAAGCTTTCTTT. It encodes CASSEGSTNDQAFF.

This clone was counted only a few times. CDR3: CASSPLAGVENEQFF. In DNA, the CDR3 is TGTGCCAGCTCACCCTTAGCGGGAGTAGAAAATGAGCAGTTCTTC. The chain has TRBV18 and TRBJ2-1; 9 positions match TRBD2. The junction had 7 bases not matched to a gene; V was cut back by 3 bases and J by 7 bases. From germline, CDR1 is KGHSH and CDR2 LQKENI. This CDR3 is built from 15 residues.

This chain links TRBV28 with TRBJ2-5; possible D gene TRBD1, 5 bases. The CDR3 spans 13 residues. Germline CDR1 reads MDHEN; CDR2 reads SYDVKM. V lost 3 bases and J 2 bases, leaving 7 bases between the germline ends. The CDR3 DNA is TGTGCCAGCAGTTTTCCAGGGCAAGAGACCCAGTACTTC. Translation gives CASSFPGQETQYF.

The V and J genes are TRBV5-4 and TRBJ2-2; TRBD1 is a possible D gene (5 bases). V lost 1 base, J lost 2 bases, and 12 bases lay in between. CDR3 length: 16 amino acids. Per germline, CDR1 SGHNT and CDR2 YYREEE (reference sequence). CDR3 amino acids: CASSLWGRINTGELFF. CDR3 DNA: TGTGCCAGCAGCTTGTGGGGCAGGATAAACACCGGGGAGCTGTTTTTT.

Points on this clone: The same CDR3 is also encoded by other DNA sequences in this sample. The chain couples TRBV4-1 to TRBJ1-2; the D is unclear. V lost 1 base, J lost 4 bases, and 7 bases lay in between. The CDR3 runs 13 residues. Germline V gene sequence: CDR1 MGHRA, CDR2 YSYEKL. The CDR3 nucleotides read TGCGCCAGCAGCCAAGTAGGGTCCTATGGCTACACCTTC. This translates into CASSQVGSYGYTF.

The V call is TRBV29-1, the J call TRBJ2-5; TRBD2 is a possible D gene (6 bases). This CDR3 spans 13 amino acids. The V end was cut by 6 bases, the J end by 0 bases, with 11 bases between. Germline assignment: CDR1 SQVTM and CDR2 ANQGSEA. The CDR3 spells CSVGRRDQETQYF. CDR3 nucleotides: TGCAGCGTCGGGCGGAGGGACCAAGAGACCCAGTACTTC.

The rearrangement links TRBV5-1 to TRBJ2-7, with TRBD2 matching 12 bases. V was clipped by 4 bases and J by 3 bases; unmatched bases: 8. Germline-derived CDR1 and CDR2 are SGHRS and YFSETQ. The CDR3 has 16 amino acids. The CDR3 loop is CASSPGGTSGFYEQYF. In nucleotides, the CDR3 is TGCGCCAGCAGCCCCGGCGGGACTAGCGGGTTCTACGAGCAGTACTTC.

On this clone itself: Other DNA sequences in this sample translate to the same CDR3. The chain employs TRBV5-1 and TRBJ2-7; no clear D gene. V gave up 0 bases and J gave up 4 bases, with 11 bases separating them. Per germline, CDR1 SGHRS and CDR2 YFSETQ. The CDR3 extends over 14 amino acids. The CDR3 DNA is TGCGCCAGCAGCTTGGCTCCGGGTAGATACGAGCAGTACTTC. It codes for CASSLAPGRYEQYF.

The chain has TRBV18 and TRBJ1-1; TRBD1 is a possible D gene (6 bases). The CDR3 covers 14 residues. The germline gives CDR1 KGHSH, CDR2 LQKENI. Trimming stripped 2 bases from V and 6 bases from J, with 13 bases between. The CDR3 loop is CASSPRTEDPEAFF. The CDR3 nucleotides are TGTGCCAGCTCACCAAGGACAGAGGACCCTGAAGCTTTCTTT.